The sequence of this TCR beta chain was determined in a study of blood T cell repertoires in COVID-19. Method: immunoSEQ multiplex PCR; TCRdb's copy keeps in-frame clones and lacks some. Of 200,000 to 250,000 clones detected, roughly 88% appear once; the ten largest clones hold about 4%. Germline CDR1 is SGHDT and CDR2 is YYEEEE. The trim removed 3 bases at V and 1 base at J, leaving 7 bases unmatched. The CDR3 sequence is 16 residues long. Exposed participants came across a COVID-19 case within 2 weeks before study entry. Sequenced input: PBMCs or T cells enriched from blood (not recorded which). This sequence was found in a woman aged 30 to 39 who had been exposed to COVID-19. The chain employs TRBV5-6 and TRBJ2-5; 9 nucleotides match TRBD1. The CDR3 sequence: CASSSHRGRPQETQYF. DNA of the CDR3: TGTGCCAGCAGCTCTCACAGGGGGCGGCCCCAAGAGACCCAGTACTTC.